Shown below are 20 T cell receptor beta chains from a single sample sequenced in a study of blood T cell repertoires in COVID-19. Data came from immunoSEQ multiplex PCR; TCRdb stores just in-frame clones and leaves some out. The sample shows approximately 230,000 clones, 65% to 85% of them seen only once. The sample consisted of peripheral blood. The receptors derive from a man older than 75 with acute or convalescent COVID-19.

The V gene is TRBV19, the J gene TRBJ1-1; perhaps TRBD1 as D (5 bases). With 8 bases removed from V and 0 bases from J, the gap between germline ends came to 13 bases. The CDR3 is 14 amino acids. CDR1 is LNHDA and CDR2 is SQIVND in the germline V gene (reference sequence). CDR3 in amino acids: CASGVAGVNTEAFF. Here the CDR3 DNA reads TGTGCCAGTGGGGTGGCGGGGGTGAACACTGAAGCTTTCTTT.

The rearrangement links TRBV27 to TRBJ2-1; tentative D call: TRBD2 (5 bases). The CDR3 is 13 residues long. V lost 6 bases and J lost 3, with 9 bases in between. CDR1 MNHEY and CDR2 SMNVEV come from the germline V gene (reference sequence). CDR3 coding DNA: TGTGCCAGCAGCGAGGGAATCTACAATGAGCAGTTCTTC. This gives the protein CASSEGIYNEQFF.

The chain uses TRBV5-1 and TRBJ2-1, with D perhaps matching TRBD1 (6 bases). Trimming pared 0 bases from V and 1 base from J, leaving 14 bases between. CDR3 size: 17 residues. Per germline, CDR1 SGHRS and CDR2 YFSETQ. This CDR3 is CASSLGPTGSSYNEQFF. Here the CDR3 DNA reads TGCGCCAGCAGCTTGGGCCCCACAGGGAGTTCCTACAATGAGCAGTTCTTC.

This chain links TRBV5-4 with TRBJ1-5; 10 nucleotides align to TRBD1. CDR1 is SGHNT, CDR2 YYREEE, per germline (reference sequence). The V gene end was trimmed by 4 bases and the J gene end by 0 bases; junction bases not matched to a gene: 16. The CDR3 runs to 20 residues. CDR3 DNA: TGTGCCAGCAGCGTACGACAGGGGGCAATTCTCCTCACTAGCAATCAGCCCCAGCATTTT. It yields the protein CASSVRQGAILLTSNQPQHF.

This clone was recorded once. The chain combines TRBV10-3 with TRBJ2-3; perhaps TRBD2 as D (5 bases). Germline assignment: CDR1 ENHRY and CDR2 SYGVKD. The length of the CDR3 is 12 residues. V lost 4 bases to trimming and J lost 8 bases, with 10 bases between them. The CDR3 DNA follows: TGTGCCATCAGTGGGCTAGCAAGTACGCAGTATTTT. It codes for CAISGLASTQYF.

V is TRBV5-1 and J is TRBJ1-6; maybe TRBD1 (6 bases). V gave up 4 bases and J gave up 7 bases, with 15 bases separating them. Germline CDR1 SGHRS, CDR2 YFSETQ. The CDR3 loop spans 15 amino acids. The CDR3 DNA reads TGCGCCAGCAGCAACGATGGACAGCTAAATTCACCCCTCCACTTT. This codes for CASSNDGQLNSPLHF.

The V gene is TRBV5-1, the J gene TRBJ2-7, with TRBD1 identical over 7 bases. Germline V CDR1 and CDR2: SGHRS, YFSETQ. The trim removed 2 bases at V and 1 base at J, leaving 3 bases unmatched. This CDR3 has 14 residues. The CDR3 protein is CASSFGTASYEQYF. CDR3 sequence (DNA): TGCGCCAGCAGCTTCGGGACAGCTTCCTACGAGCAGTACTTC. Drawing the rest from reference TRBV5-1 and TRBJ2-7, the complete variable domain is KAGVTQTPRYLIKTRGQQVTLSCSPISGHRSVSWYQQTPGQGLQFLFEYFSETQRNKGNFPGRFSGRQFSNSRSEMNVSTLELGDSALYLCASSFGTASYEQYFGPGTRLTVT.

The chain has TRBV20-1 and TRBJ2-5; possible D gene TRBD2, 5 bases. Germline assignment: CDR1 DFQATT and CDR2 SNEGSKA (reference sequence). V lost 5 bases, J lost 4 bases, and 8 bases lay in between. The CDR3 consists of 11 residues. CDR3 DNA: TGCAGTGCTCCTGCGGGAGAGACCCAGTACTTC. It encodes CSAPAGETQYF.

The chain links TRBV5-4 to TRBJ2-7; 8 bases are shared with TRBD1. CDR3 length equals 15 residues. The V gene's germline CDR1 is SGHNT and CDR2 YYREEE (reference sequence). After removal of 4 bases from V and 0 bases from J, the junction contained 6 bases not matched to a gene. The CDR3 loop is CASSPDRVPSYEQYF. CDR3 nucleotides: TGTGCCAGCAGCCCGGACAGGGTCCCCTCCTACGAGCAGTACTTC. Filled out from reference TRBV5-4 and TRBJ2-7, the complete variable domain reads ETGVTQSPTHLIKTRGQQVTLRCSSQSGHNTVSWYQQALGQGPQFIFQYYREEENGRGNFPPRFSGLQFPNYSSELNVNALELDDSALYLCASSPDRVPSYEQYFGPGTRLTVT.

This chain links TRBV4-1 with TRBJ1-1; D is unresolved. This CDR3 is 14 amino acids long. The V gene lost 3 bases and the J gene lost 4 bases, with 12 bases spanning the gap. Germline V gives CDR1 MGHRA, CDR2 YSYEKL. The CDR3, as DNA: TGCGCCAGCAGCCAGGAGAGAGGAGGCACTGAAGCTTTCTTT. This codes for CASSQERGGTEAFF.

CDR3 sequence reads: CASSLYPGSSYEQYF. CDR3 nucleotide sequence: TGTGCCAGCAGTTTATACCCGGGAAGCTCCTACGAGCAGTACTTC. The rearrangement joins TRBV27 to TRBJ2-7; D may be TRBD2 (5 bases). Germline V gene data show CDR1 as MNHEY and CDR2 as SMNVEV (reference sequence). V shed 1 base and J shed 0 bases, with 10 bases lying between them. This CDR3 spans 15 amino acids.

This clone occurred a few times. This rearrangement joins TRBV4-2 to TRBJ2-1, with 9 bases that match TRBD1. The trim removed 3 bases at V and 8 bases at J, leaving 8 bases unmatched. CDR3 size: 15 residues. Looked up from germline, CDR1 is LGHNA and CDR2 is YNFKEQ. The CDR3: CASSQQGQGFDEQFF. CDR3 in DNA: TGTGCCAGCAGCCAGCAGGGACAGGGCTTTGATGAGCAGTTCTTC.

The chain recombines TRBV19 with TRBJ1-1, with 7 bases aligning to TRBD1. The germline V gene encodes CDR1 LNHDA and CDR2 SQIVND (reference sequence). V was clipped by 9 bases and J by 5 bases; unmatched bases: 15. The CDR3 length is 15 residues. The DNA of the CDR3 is TGTGCCAGCTCGAAACAGGGGATAGGGCCGACTGAAGCTTTCTTT. Amino acid sequence: CASSKQGIGPTEAFF. Looking up the rest from reference TRBV19 and TRBJ1-1 gives the full variable domain: DGGITQSPKYLFRKEGQNVTLSCEQNLNHDAMYWYRQDPGQGLRLIYYSQIVNDFQKGDIAEGYSVSREKKESFPLTVTSAQKNPTAFYLCASSKQGIGPTEAFFGQGTRLTVV.

This clone was found once. V gene TRBV6-5 combines with J gene TRBJ2-7; no reliable D call. Germline CDR1 reads MNHEY; CDR2 reads SVGAGI. The CDR3 length is 14 residues. The ends were cut back, 6 bases at V and 3 bases at J, with 15 bases in the middle. The CDR3 loop reads CASRRPSSYYEQYF. DNA for the CDR3: TGTGCCAGCAGGAGACCTAGTTCCTACTACGAGCAGTACTTC.

This sequence joins TRBV2 and TRBJ2-3; D remains unclear. The CDR3 totals 13 residues. V was shortened by 7 bases and J by 2 bases, with 10 bases between the two germline ends. The V gene's germline CDR1 is SNHLY and CDR2 FYNNEI. The CDR3 loop reads CASKWAVTDTQYF. CDR3 DNA: TGTGCCAGCAAGTGGGCAGTCACAGATACGCAGTATTTT.

CDR3: CASSVADTTYEQYF. The CDR3 bases are TGTGCCAGCAGTGTGGCGGACACAACCTACGAGCAGTACTTC. V is TRBV28 and J is TRBJ2-7; the D gene is possibly TRBD1 (5 bases). The CDR3 runs to 14 residues. In germline, CDR1 is MDHEN, CDR2 SYDVKM. The V end was cut by 5 bases, the J end by 2 bases, with 13 bases between.

The chain links TRBV4-2 to TRBJ1-2, with 10 bases matching TRBD1. Looked up from germline, CDR1 is LGHNA and CDR2 is YNFKEQ. V lost 4 bases and J lost 4; bases outside the gene matches: 24. This CDR3 spans 21 amino acids. The DNA for the CDR3 is TGTGCCAGCAGCCGCCAAGGAAGTCTTCGGGACAGGGGAGGAATAGTCTATGGCTACACCTTC. Its protein is CASSRQGSLRDRGGIVYGYTF.

This sequence joins TRBV5-5 and TRBJ2-7, with a possible D match to TRBD1 (6 bases). Per germline, CDR1 SGHKS and CDR2 YYEKEE (reference sequence). This CDR3 has 14 residues. V lost 1 base and J lost 2, with 10 bases in between. The CDR3 loop is CASSLQGTPYEQYF. CDR3 bases: TGTGCCAGCAGCTTGCAGGGGACCCCCTACGAGCAGTACTTC.

V is TRBV5-1 and J is TRBJ2-7; D remains ambiguous. V was trimmed by 0 bases and J by 6 bases, leaving 7 bases between them. The CDR3 is 12 residues long. Germline V gene sequence: CDR1 SGHRS, CDR2 YFSETQ. CDR3 in DNA: TGCGCCAGCAGCTTGGATGCGCCCGAGCAGTACTTC. Protein: CASSLDAPEQYF.

This chain uses TRBV27 with TRBJ1-4; TRBD1 agrees at 9 bases. CDR1 MNHEY and CDR2 SMNVEV come from the germline V gene (reference sequence). After removal of 2 bases from V and 8 bases from J, the junction contained 6 bases not matched to a gene. CDR3 length: 15 residues. The CDR3 is CASSLTVGQGEKLFF. DNA for the CDR3: TGTGCCAGCAGTTTAACGGTGGGACAGGGCGAAAAACTGTTTTTT.